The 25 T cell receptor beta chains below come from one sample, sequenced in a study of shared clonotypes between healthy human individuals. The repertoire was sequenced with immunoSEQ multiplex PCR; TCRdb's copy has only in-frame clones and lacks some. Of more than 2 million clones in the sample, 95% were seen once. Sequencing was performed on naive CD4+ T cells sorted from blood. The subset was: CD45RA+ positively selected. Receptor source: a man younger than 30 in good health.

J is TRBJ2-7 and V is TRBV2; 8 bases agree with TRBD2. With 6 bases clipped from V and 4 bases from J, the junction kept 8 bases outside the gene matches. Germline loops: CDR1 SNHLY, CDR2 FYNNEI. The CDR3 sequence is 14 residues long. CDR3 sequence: CASSYGRAEYEQYF. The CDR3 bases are TGTGCCAGCAGCTACGGGAGGGCCGAATACGAGCAGTACTTC.

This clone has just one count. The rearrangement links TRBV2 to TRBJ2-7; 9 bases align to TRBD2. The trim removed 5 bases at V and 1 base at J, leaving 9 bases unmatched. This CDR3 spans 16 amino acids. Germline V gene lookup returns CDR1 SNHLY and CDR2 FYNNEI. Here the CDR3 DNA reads TGTGCCAGCAGTTCCCCGGTAGCGGGAGTATCCTACGAGCAGTACTTC. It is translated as CASSSPVAGVSYEQYF.

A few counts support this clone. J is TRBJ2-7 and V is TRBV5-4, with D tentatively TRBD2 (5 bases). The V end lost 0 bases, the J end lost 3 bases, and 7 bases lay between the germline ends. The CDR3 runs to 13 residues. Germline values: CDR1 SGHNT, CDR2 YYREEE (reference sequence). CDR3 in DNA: TGTGCCAGCAGCTTGGACGGACTCTACGAGCAGTACTTC. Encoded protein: CASSLDGLYEQYF.

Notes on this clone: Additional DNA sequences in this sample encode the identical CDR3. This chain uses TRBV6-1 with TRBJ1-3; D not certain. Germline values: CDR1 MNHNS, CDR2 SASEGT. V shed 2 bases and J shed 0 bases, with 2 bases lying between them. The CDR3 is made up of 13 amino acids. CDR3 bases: TGTGCCAGCAGTGAATCCTCTGGAAACACCATATATTTT. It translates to CASSESSGNTIYF.

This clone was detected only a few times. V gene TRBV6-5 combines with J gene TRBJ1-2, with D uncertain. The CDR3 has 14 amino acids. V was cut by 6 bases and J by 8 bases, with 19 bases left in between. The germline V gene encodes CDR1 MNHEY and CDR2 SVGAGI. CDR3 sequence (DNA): TGTGCCAGCAGGACCCTTGGGTCAGGAGGAGGCTACACCTTC. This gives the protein CASRTLGSGGGYTF.

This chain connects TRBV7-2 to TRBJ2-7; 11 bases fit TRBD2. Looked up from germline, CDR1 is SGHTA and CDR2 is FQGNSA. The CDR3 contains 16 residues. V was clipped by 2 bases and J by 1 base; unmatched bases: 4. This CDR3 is CASSLHTSGGSYEQYF. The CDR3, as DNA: TGTGCCAGCAGCTTACATACTAGCGGGGGATCCTACGAGCAGTACTTC.

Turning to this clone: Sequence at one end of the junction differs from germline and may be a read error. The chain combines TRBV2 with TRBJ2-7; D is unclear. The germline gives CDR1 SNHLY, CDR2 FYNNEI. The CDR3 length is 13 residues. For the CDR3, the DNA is TGTGCCAGCAGAGAAGACGCCGCCTACGAGCAGTACTTC. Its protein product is CASREDAAYEQYF.

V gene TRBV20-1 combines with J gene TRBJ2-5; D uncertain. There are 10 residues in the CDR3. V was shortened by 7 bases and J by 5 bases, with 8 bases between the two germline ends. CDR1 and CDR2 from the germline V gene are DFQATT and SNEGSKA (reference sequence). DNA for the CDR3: TGCAGTGTCAGCCGGGAGACCCAGTACTTC. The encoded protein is CSVSRETQYF.

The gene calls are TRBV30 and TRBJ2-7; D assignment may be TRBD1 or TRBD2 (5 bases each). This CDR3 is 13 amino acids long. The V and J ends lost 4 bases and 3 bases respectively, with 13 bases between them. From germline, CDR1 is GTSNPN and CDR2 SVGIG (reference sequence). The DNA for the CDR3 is TGTGCCTGGAAAGAGGGGTCTAACTACGAGCAGTACTTC. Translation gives CAWKEGSNYEQYF.

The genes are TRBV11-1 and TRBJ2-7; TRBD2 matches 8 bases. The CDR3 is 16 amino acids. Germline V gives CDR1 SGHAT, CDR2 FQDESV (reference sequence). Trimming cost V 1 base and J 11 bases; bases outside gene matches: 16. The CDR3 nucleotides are TGTGCCAGCAGCTTAGGTCGCGGTAGCGGGGAAAAGTCGGAGTACTTC. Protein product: CASSLGRGSGEKSEYF.

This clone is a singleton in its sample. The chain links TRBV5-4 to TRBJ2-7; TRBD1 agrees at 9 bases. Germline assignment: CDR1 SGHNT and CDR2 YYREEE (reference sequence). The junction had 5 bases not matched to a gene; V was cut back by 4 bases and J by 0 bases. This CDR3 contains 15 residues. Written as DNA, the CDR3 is TGTGCCAGCAGCCCCCGGGACAGGGACTCCTACGAGCAGTACTTC. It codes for CASSPRDRDSYEQYF.

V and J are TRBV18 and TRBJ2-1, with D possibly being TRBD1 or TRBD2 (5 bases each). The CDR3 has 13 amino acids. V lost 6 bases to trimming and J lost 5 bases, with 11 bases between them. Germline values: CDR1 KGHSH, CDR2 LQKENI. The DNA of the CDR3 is TGTGCCAGCTCCGGGGACGTCCACAATGAGCAGTTCTTC. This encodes CASSGDVHNEQFF. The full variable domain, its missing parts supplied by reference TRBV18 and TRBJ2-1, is NAGVMQNPRHLVRRRGQEARLRCSPMKGHSHVYWYRQLPEEGLKFMVYLQKENIIDESGMPKERFSAEFPKEGPSILRIQQVVRGDSAAYFCASSGDVHNEQFFGPGTRLTVL.

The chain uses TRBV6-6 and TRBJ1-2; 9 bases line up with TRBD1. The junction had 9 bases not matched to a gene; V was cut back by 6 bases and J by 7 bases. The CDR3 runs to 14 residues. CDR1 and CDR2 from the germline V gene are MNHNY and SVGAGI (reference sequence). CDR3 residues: CASRPRDRVLGYTF. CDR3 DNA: TGTGCCAGCAGGCCCCGGGACAGGGTCCTTGGCTACACCTTC.

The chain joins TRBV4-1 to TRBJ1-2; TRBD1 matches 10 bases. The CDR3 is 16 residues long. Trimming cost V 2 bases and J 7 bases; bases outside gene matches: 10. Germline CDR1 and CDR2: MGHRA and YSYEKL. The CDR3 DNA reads TGCGCCAGCAGCCAAATTGAGTGGACAGGGGGTGGTGGCTACACCTTC. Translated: CASSQIEWTGGGGYTF.

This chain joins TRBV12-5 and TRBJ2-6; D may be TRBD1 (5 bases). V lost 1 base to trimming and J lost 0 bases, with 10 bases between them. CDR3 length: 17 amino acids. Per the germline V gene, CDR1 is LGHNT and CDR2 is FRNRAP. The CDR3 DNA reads TGTGCTAGTGGTTTGGACCAGGGTTTCTCTGGGGCCAACGTCCTGACTTTC. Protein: CASGLDQGFSGANVLTF.

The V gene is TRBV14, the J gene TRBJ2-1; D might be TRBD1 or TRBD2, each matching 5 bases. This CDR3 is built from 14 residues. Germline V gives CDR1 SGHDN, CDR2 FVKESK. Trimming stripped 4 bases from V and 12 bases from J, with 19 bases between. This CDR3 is CASSRDHSDSVQFF. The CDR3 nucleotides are TGTGCCAGCAGCCGGGACCATAGCGACAGTGTGCAGTTCTTC.

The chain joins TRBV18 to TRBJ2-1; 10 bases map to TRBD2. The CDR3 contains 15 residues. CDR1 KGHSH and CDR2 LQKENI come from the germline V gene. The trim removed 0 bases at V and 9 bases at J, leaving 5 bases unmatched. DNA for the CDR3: TGTGCCAGCTCACCACCAGCGGGGGGGAGGAGTGAGCAGTTCTTC. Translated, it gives CASSPPAGGRSEQFF. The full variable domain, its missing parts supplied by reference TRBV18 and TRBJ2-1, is NAGVMQNPRHLVRRRGQEARLRCSPMKGHSHVYWYRQLPEEGLKFMVYLQKENIIDESGMPKERFSAEFPKEGPSILRIQQVVRGDSAAYFCASSPPAGGRSEQFFGPGTRLTVL.

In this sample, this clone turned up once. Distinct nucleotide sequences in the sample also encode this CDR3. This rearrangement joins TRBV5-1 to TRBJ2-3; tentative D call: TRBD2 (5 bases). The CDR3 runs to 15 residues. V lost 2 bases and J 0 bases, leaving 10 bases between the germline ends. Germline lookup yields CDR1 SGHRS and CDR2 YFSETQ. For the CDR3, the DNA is TGCGCCAGCAGCTTAAGCGGTCCTAGCACAGATACGCAGTATTTT. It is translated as CASSLSGPSTDTQYF.

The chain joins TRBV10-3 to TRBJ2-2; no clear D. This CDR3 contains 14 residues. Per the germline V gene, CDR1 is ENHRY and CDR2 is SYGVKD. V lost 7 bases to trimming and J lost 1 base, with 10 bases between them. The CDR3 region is CAINLSQNTGELFF. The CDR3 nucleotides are TGTGCCATCAACCTGTCCCAGAACACCGGGGAGCTGTTTTTT.

The CDR3 region has the DNA TGTGCCAGCAGCCGACAGGGGGCGTTTTCACCCCTCCACTTT. Its translation: CASSRQGAFSPLHF. This sequence joins TRBV7-9 and TRBJ1-6, with 10 nucleotides matching TRBD1. Trimming took 5 bases from V and 9 from J; bases not matched to a gene: 4. Germline assignment: CDR1 SEHNR and CDR2 FQNEAQ (reference sequence). The CDR3 extends over 14 amino acids.

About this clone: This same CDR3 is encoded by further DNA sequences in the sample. The CDR3 protein is CASSSGVYEQYF. In DNA, the CDR3 is TGTGCCAGCAGTTCGGGGGTTTACGAGCAGTACTTC. The chain recombines TRBV6-5 with TRBJ2-7; possible D gene TRBD2, 6 bases. The ends were cut back, 4 bases at V and 4 bases at J, with 8 bases in the middle. CDR1 is MNHEY and CDR2 is SVGAGI in the germline V gene. CDR3 length: 12 residues.

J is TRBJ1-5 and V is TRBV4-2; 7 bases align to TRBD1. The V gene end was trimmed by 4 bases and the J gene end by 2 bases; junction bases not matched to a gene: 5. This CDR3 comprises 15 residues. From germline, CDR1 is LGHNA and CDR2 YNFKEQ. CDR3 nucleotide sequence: TGTGCCAGCAGCCTGGACAGGAGTGGCAATCAGCCCCAGCATTTT. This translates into CASSLDRSGNQPQHF.

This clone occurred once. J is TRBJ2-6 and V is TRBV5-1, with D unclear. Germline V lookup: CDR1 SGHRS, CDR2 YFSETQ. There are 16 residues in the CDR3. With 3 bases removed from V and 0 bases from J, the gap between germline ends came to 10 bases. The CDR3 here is CASSSRVASGANVLTF. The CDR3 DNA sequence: TGCGCCAGCAGCTCTAGGGTCGCCTCTGGGGCCAACGTCCTGACTTTC.

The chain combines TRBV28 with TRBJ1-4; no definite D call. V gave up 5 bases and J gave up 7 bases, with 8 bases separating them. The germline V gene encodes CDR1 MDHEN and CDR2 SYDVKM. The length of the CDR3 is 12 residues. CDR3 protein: CASSPPSEKLFF. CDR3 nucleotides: TGTGCCAGCAGTCCCCCCAGTGAAAAACTGTTTTTT.

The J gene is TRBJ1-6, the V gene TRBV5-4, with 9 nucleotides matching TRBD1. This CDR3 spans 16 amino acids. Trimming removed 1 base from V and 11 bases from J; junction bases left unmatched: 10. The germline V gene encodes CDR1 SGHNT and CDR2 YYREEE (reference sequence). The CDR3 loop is CASSLPGQGKVPPLHF. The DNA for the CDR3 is TGTGCCAGCAGCTTGCCGGGACAGGGAAAGGTTCCACCCCTCCACTTT.